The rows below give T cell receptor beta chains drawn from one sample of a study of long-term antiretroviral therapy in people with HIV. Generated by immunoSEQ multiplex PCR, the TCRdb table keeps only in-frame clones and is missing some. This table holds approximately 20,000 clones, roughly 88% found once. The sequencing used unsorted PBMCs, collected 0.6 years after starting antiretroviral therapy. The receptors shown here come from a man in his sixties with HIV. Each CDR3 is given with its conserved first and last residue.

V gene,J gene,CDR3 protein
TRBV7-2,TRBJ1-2,CASSQQRLLYGYTF
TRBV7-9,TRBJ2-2,CASSLQGTGELFF
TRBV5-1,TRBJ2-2,CASSLLTSGTNTGELFF
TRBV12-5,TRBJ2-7,CASGFSASGGVYEQYF
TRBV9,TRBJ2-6,CASSVLVSGANVLTF
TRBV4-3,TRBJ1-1,CASSQDRSNTEAFF
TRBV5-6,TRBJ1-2,CASSFDRGGYTF
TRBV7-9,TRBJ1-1,CASSLEGGQVAFF
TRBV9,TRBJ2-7,CASSRGTIPYEQYF
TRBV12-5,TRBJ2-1,CASAAGPRESYNEQFF
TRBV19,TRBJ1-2,CASSTGGGAGYGYTF
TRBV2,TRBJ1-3,CASSAFQANSGNTIYF
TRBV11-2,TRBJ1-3,CASSLDRENTIYF
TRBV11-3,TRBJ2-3,CASSSGGGKGSDTQYF
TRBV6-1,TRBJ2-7,CASSARLTYEQYF
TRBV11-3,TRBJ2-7,CASSLIRLPPDSYEQYF
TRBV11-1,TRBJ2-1,CASSFGAGIISSYNEQFF
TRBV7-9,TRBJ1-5,CASSLGGGLSNQPQHF
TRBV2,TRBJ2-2,CAGAGTGLPGELFF
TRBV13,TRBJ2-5,CASSLVGSGYQETQYF
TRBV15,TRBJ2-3,CATSRAGTDTQYF
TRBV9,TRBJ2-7,CASSVDEGSAYEQYF
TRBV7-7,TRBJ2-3,CASSLGSSGVSTDTQYF
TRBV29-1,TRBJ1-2,CSVEDRGKANYGYTF
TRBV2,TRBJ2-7,CASTPAYEQYF
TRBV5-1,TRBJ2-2,CASSINTGELFF
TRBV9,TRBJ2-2,CASSVEGLVGELFF
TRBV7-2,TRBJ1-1,CASSPMVVRNTEAFF